This T cell receptor (beta chain) was sequenced for a study of blood T cell repertoires in COVID-19. Trimming left V 1 base short and J 1 base short, with 11 bases between. CDR1 and CDR2 from the germline V gene are SGHRS and YFSETQ. The CDR3 sequence is 15 residues long. Method: immunoSEQ multiplex PCR; TCRdb's copy keeps in-frame clones and lacks some. The sample records roughly 300,000 clones, 87% being singletons. The J gene is TRBJ2-5, the V gene TRBV5-1, with D unclear. The TCR was taken from a woman in her thirties or forties who had recovered from COVID-19. Source material: peripheral blood. CDR3 bases: TGCGCCAGCAGCTTGTTGGGCAGGCCCCAAGAGACCCAGTACTTC. This codes for CASSLLGRPQETQYF.